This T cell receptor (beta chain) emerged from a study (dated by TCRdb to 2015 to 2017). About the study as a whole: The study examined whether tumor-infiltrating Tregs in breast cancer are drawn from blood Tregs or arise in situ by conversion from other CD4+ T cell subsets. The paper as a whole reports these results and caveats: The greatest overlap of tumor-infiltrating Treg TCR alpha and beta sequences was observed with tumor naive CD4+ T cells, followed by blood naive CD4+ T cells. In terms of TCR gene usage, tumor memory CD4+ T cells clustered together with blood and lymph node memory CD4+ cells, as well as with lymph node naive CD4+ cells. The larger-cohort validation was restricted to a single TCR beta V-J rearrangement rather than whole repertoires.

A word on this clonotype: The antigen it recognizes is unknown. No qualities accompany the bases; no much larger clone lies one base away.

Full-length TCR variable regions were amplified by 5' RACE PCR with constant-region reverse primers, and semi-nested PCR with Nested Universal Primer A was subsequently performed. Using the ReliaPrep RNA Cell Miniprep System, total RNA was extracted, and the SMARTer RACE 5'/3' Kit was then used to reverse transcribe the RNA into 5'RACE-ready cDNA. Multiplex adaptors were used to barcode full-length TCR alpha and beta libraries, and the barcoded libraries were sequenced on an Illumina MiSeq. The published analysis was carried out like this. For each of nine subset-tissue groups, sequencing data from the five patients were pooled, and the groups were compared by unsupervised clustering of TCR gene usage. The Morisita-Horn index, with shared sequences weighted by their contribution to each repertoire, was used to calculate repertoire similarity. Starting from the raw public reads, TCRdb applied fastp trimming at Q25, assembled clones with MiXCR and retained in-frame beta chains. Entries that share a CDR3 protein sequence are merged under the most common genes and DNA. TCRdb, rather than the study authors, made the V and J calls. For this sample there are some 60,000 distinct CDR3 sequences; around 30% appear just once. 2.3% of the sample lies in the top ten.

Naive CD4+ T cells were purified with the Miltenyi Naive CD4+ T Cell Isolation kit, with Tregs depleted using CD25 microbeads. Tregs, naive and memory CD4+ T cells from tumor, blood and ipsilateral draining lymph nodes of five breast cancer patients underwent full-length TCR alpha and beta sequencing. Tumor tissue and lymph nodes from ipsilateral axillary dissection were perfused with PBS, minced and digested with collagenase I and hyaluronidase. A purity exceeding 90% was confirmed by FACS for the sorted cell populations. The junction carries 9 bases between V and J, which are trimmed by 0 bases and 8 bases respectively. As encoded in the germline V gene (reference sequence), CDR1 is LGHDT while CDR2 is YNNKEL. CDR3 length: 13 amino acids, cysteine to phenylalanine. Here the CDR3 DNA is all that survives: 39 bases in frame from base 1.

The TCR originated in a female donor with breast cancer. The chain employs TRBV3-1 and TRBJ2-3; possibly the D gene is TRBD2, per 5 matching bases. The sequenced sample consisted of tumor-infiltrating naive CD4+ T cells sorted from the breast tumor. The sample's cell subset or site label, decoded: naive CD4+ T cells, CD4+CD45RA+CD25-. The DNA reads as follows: TGTGCCAGCAGCCAAGAGGAAGAGGGTACGCAGTATTTT. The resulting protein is CASSQEEEGTQYF.